Shown below are 21 T cell receptor beta chains from a single sample sequenced in a study of cytomegalovirus exposure and HLA in healthy donors. PCR primers comprised 60 Vbeta and 13 Jbeta primers. Assay used: immunoSEQ multiplex PCR; TCRdb lists only in-frame clones, some missing. The sample includes 70,000 to 100,000 clones, around 80% of them seen just once. Specimen: PBMCs. The receptors stem from a woman aged 50 to 60 in good health and CMV-seropositive.

This rearrangement joins TRBV19 to TRBJ2-1; 7 bases match TRBD1. Germline CDR1 reads LNHDA; CDR2 reads SQIVND (reference sequence). This CDR3 comprises 15 residues. J lost 4 bases, V lost 7 bases, and 10 bases had no gene match. CDR3: CASISQGTEYNEQFF. Here the CDR3 DNA reads TGTGCCAGTATAAGCCAGGGGACAGAATACAATGAGCAGTTCTTC.

The chain carries TRBV5-8 and TRBJ1-2, with D tentatively TRBD1 (6 bases). The germline V gene encodes CDR1 SGHTS and CDR2 YDEGEE. The CDR3 has 14 amino acids. Between the trimmed V and J ends, which lost 6 bases and 2 bases, there was a span of 14 bases. In DNA, the CDR3 is TGTGCCAGCAACCCACCGACAGGCAACTATGGCTACACCTTC. It codes for CASNPPTGNYGYTF.

The chain joins TRBV18 to TRBJ2-7; TRBD2 agrees at 7 bases. V gave up 3 bases and J gave up 7 bases; unmatched junction bases: 9. This CDR3 is built from 14 residues. The V gene's germline CDR1 is KGHSH and CDR2 LQKENI. The CDR3 here is CASSPASGLSEQYF. The CDR3 DNA follows: TGTGCCAGCTCACCGGCTAGCGGTTTGAGTGAGCAGTACTTC.

This clone has just one count. V gene TRBV18 combines with J gene TRBJ2-1; D ambiguous. Trimming shortened V by 2 bases and J by 5 bases, and 7 bases separated the two germline ends. The germline V gene has CDR1 KGHSH and CDR2 LQKENI. CDR3 length: 13 amino acids. The CDR3 nucleotides are TGTGCCAGCTCACCATCCCTTGACAATGAGCAGTTCTTC. This codes for CASSPSLDNEQFF.

J is TRBJ1-5 and V is TRBV19, with 7 bases aligning to TRBD1. The CDR3 has 11 amino acids. Germline V CDR1 and CDR2: LNHDA, SQIVND (reference sequence). The J segment lost 12 bases and the V segment lost 4 bases, leaving 3 bases of the junction unmatched. The CDR3 DNA is TGTGCCAGTAGTAGGGACAGTGTCCAGCATTTT. Translated: CASSRDSVQHF.

The chain uses TRBV2 and TRBJ2-1; perhaps TRBD1 as D (6 bases). This CDR3 has 18 residues. V shed 3 bases and J shed 8 bases, with 26 bases lying between them. The germline V gene has CDR1 SNHLY and CDR2 FYNNEI. The CDR3 DNA reads as TGTGCCAGCAGTGATTACAGGGTGACCATGAGGCAAGGGCATGAGCAGTTCTTC. Translating gives CASSDYRVTMRQGHEQFF. The full variable domain, completed using reference TRBV2 and TRBJ2-1, is EPEVTQTPSHQVTQMGQEVILRCVPISNHLYFYWYRQILGQKVEFLVSFYNNEISEKSEIFDDQFSVERPDGSNFTLKIRSTKLEDSAMYFCASSDYRVTMRQGHEQFFGPGTRLTVL.

The chain is built from TRBV5-1 and TRBJ2-5; the match to TRBD1 covers 7 bases. Trimming cost V 4 bases and J 4 bases; bases outside gene matches: 7. The CDR3 runs to 14 residues. Germline-derived CDR1 and CDR2 are SGHRS and YFSETQ. CDR3 sequence (DNA): TGCGCCAGCAGCCTTAGACAGGGCGGAGAGACCCAGTACTTC. Translation: CASSLRQGGETQYF.

J is TRBJ1-1 and V is TRBV6-5; D perhaps matches TRBD1 (6 bases). V was clipped by 2 bases and J by 5 bases, with 15 bases between them. This CDR3 is 15 amino acids long. Germline V gene lookup returns CDR1 MNHEY and CDR2 SVGAGI. This chain's CDR3 is CASSYGGFDVTEAFF. CDR3 sequence (DNA): TGTGCCAGCAGTTACGGGGGCTTTGATGTTACTGAAGCTTTCTTT.

This rearrangement joins TRBV6-1 to TRBJ2-5; TRBD1 matches at 7 bases. V was clipped by 4 bases and J by 5 bases; unmatched bases: 13. Looked up from germline, CDR1 is MNHNS and CDR2 is SASEGT. The CDR3 totals 16 residues. CDR3 residues: CASSVHRDRYRETQYF. DNA for the CDR3: TGTGCCAGCAGTGTCCACCGGGACAGATACCGGGAGACCCAGTACTTC.

This clone was counted a few times. The V and J genes are TRBV7-9 and TRBJ2-7, with D perhaps matching TRBD2 (5 bases). Germline loops: CDR1 SEHNR, CDR2 FQNEAQ (reference sequence). The CDR3 contains 15 residues. The ends were cut back, 5 bases at V and 3 bases at J, with 17 bases in the middle. In DNA, the CDR3 is TGTGCCAGCAGCCGAGCGGCAGCGGCTAACTACGAGCAGTACGTC. Its protein product is CASSRAAAANYEQYV.

The chain couples TRBV30 to TRBJ2-7, with 9 bases fitting TRBD2. J lost 3 bases, V lost 2 bases, and 8 bases had no gene match. In germline, CDR1 is GTSNPN, CDR2 SVGIG (reference sequence). CDR3 length equals 15 residues. The CDR3 protein is CAWSPRRAGGYEQYF. The CDR3 nucleotides read TGTGCCTGGAGTCCCCGGAGAGCGGGGGGCTACGAGCAGTACTTC.

J is TRBJ2-7 and V is TRBV5-1; D may be TRBD2 (6 bases). Germline V gene lookup returns CDR1 SGHRS and CDR2 YFSETQ. This CDR3 is built from 13 residues. Trimming removed 4 bases from V and 6 bases from J, with 14 bases in between. The CDR3 DNA sequence: TGCGCCAGCAGCGCACTAGCAATCCGCGAGCAGTACGTC. Protein: CASSALAIREQYV.

The V and J genes are TRBV4-2 and TRBJ1-5; 9 positions match TRBD1. V was pared by 1 base and J by 7 bases, with 11 bases of the junction left unmatched. From germline, CDR1 is LGHNA and CDR2 YNFKEQ. CDR3 length: 17 amino acids. CDR3 DNA: TGTGCCAGCAGCCAAGCCCGGACAGGGGCATCCAACCAGCCCCAGCATTTT. This encodes CASSQARTGASNQPQHF.

V is TRBV6-5 and J is TRBJ1-6; the D is unclear. Between the trimmed V and J ends, which lost 5 bases and 8 bases, there was a span of 16 bases. Germline values: CDR1 MNHEY, CDR2 SVGAGI. This CDR3 has 15 residues. The CDR3 region has the DNA TGTGCCAGCAGTCCCATAGGGAGAAGAGATTCACCCCTCCACTTT. Protein sequence: CASSPIGRRDSPLHF.

This rearrangement joins TRBV11-3 to TRBJ2-1; 12 bases map to TRBD2. The V gene's germline CDR1 is SGHNT and CDR2 YENEEA. V lost 7 bases and J lost 9; bases outside the gene matches: 7. This CDR3 is 14 amino acids long. The CDR3: CASIPTSGSGEQFF. The CDR3 coding sequence is TGTGCCAGCATCCCGACTAGCGGGAGTGGTGAGCAGTTCTTC.

The chain uses TRBV6-4 and TRBJ2-2, with no clear D. Germline V CDR1 and CDR2: MRHNA, SNTAGT. This CDR3 has 13 amino acids. V lost 3 bases, J lost 3 bases, and 5 bases lay in between. CDR3: CASSESDTGELFF. CDR3 sequence (DNA): TGTGCCAGCAGTGAATCGGACACCGGGGAGCTGTTTTTT.

This clone was observed a single time. The chain links TRBV29-1 to TRBJ1-1; D possibly corresponds to TRBD1 (6 bases). Germline V CDR1 and CDR2: SQVTM, ANQGSEA. There are 13 residues in the CDR3. The V gene lost 7 bases and the J gene lost 0 bases, with 12 bases spanning the gap. CDR3 residues: CSAEGGMNTEAFF. The CDR3 DNA follows: TGCAGCGCTGAGGGGGGAATGAACACTGAAGCTTTCTTT.

The chain uses TRBV6-5 and TRBJ1-2; the match to TRBD1 covers 7 bases. V shed 0 bases, J shed 6 bases, and the junction held 1 base outside the gene matches. The CDR3 spans 13 residues. Germline V gene sequence: CDR1 MNHEY, CDR2 SVGAGI. CDR3 protein: CASSYSQGNGYTF. CDR3 DNA: TGTGCCAGCAGTTACTCACAGGGGAATGGCTACACCTTC.

The V gene is TRBV7-8, the J gene TRBJ1-2, with D possibly matching TRBD1 (5 bases). The CDR3 runs to 17 residues. Looked up from germline, CDR1 is SGHVS and CDR2 is FQNEAQ. V dropped 2 bases and J dropped 6 bases, with 22 bases sitting between them. The DNA of the CDR3 is TGTGCCAGCAGCTTAAGCAGGGCGCTCCCGCGGGGAGATGGCTACACCTTC. Its translation is CASSLSRALPRGDGYTF.

The chain joins TRBV5-4 to TRBJ1-2, with 9 positions matching TRBD1. CDR3 length: 14 amino acids. Germline CDR1 is SGHNT and CDR2 is YYREEE (reference sequence). Trimming cost V 3 bases and J 9 bases; bases outside gene matches: 9. DNA of the CDR3: TGTGCCAGCAGCTCGAAACAGGGGGCGGTGAGCTACACCTTC. Residues: CASSSKQGAVSYTF.

The chain links TRBV15 to TRBJ1-5; D remains ambiguous. From germline, CDR1 is LNHNV and CDR2 YYDKDF (reference sequence). This CDR3 is built from 14 residues. V lost 0 bases and J 5 bases, leaving 8 bases between the germline ends. The CDR3 loop is CATSREPGDQPQHF. In DNA, the CDR3 is TGTGCCACCAGCAGAGAGCCGGGAGATCAGCCCCAGCATTTT.